This is a list of T cell receptor beta chains from one sample in a study of OX40 agonist ivuxolimab in advanced cancers. TCRdb's copy holds only in-frame clones and misses some; the assay was immunoSEQ multiplex PCR. In the table there are about 98,000 clones, around 94% of which are singletons. The specimen was CD4+ or CD8+ T cells sorted from blood, collected in a trial of the OX40 agonist ivuxolimab. The receptors shown here come from an adult with an advanced solid tumor such as melanoma, head and neck, liver or kidney cancer. CDR3s include the opening cysteine and the closing phenylalanine or tryptophan. A D gene is named only where the DNA matches it firmly. The size field is filled for only some rows; it gives once, few, many or a size class.

V	size	J	D	DNA	CDR3
TRBV7-9	.	TRBJ1-1	.	TGTGCCAGCAGCAGGCGCGGGGCGGAGGGCACTGAAGCTTTCTTT	CASSRRGAEGTEAFF
TRBV7-3	.	TRBJ1-1	.	TGTGCCAGCAGCTTACAGGAGGACACTGAAGCTTTCTTT	CASSLQEDTEAFF
TRBV5-4	once	TRBJ2-3	TRBD2	TGTGCCAGCAGCTCCGGGGGGCAACTAGCGGGGAGCACAGATACGCAGTATTTT	CASSSGGQLAGSTDTQYF
TRBV28	.	TRBJ2-1	TRBD2	TGTGCCAGCACCGCCTTCTGGACTAGCGGGAGGCCGTCCTACAATGAGCAGTTCTTC	CASTAFWTSGRPSYNEQFF
TRBV9	.	TRBJ2-1	.	TGTGCCAGCAGCGTAAGGGGGACTGGAAATGAGCAGTTCTTC	CASSVRGTGNEQFF
TRBV28	.	TRBJ1-1	.	TGTGCCAGCAGTTTAGAATCAAGCACTGAAGCTTTCTTT	CASSLESSTEAFF
TRBV19	.	TRBJ1-5	.	TGTGCCAGTAGGGAGACAGGCGGTCCTCAGCCCCAGCATTTT	CASRETGGPQPQHF
TRBV28	.	TRBJ2-6	.	TGTGCCAGCAGTTTTTATTCTGGGGCCAACGTCCTGACTTTC	CASSFYSGANVLTF
TRBV14	.	TRBJ1-2	.	TGTGCCAGCAGCCAAGTCCCGGGGCCCTGGGGTAGCTACACCTTC	CASSQVPGPWGSYTF
TRBV28	.	TRBJ1-5	TRBD1	TGTGCCAGCAGTCCCCGGACAGGGGGCAATCAGCCCCAGCATTTT	CASSPRTGGNQPQHF
TRBV28	.	TRBJ2-5	TRBD2	TGTGCCAGCAGTCGGCCTAGCGGGGGGGCGGGGACCCAGTACTTC	CASSRPSGGAGTQYF
TRBV9	.	TRBJ2-1	TRBD2	TGTGCCAGCAGCGTAGAAGCGGGAGTATATTACAATGAGCAGTTCTTC	CASSVEAGVYYNEQFF
TRBV6-1	.	TRBJ2-5	.	TGTGCCAGCAGTGTTCGTCATCAAGAGACCCAGTACTTC	CASSVRHQETQYF
TRBV2	.	TRBJ2-1	TRBD2	TGTGCCAGCAGCGAAACTAGCGGGAGGGCCATTCTTAACAATGAGCAGTTCTTC	CASSETSGRAILNNEQFF
TRBV7-9	.	TRBJ1-1	.	TGTGCCAGCAGCTTAGTTTATACTGAAGCTTTCTTT	CASSLVYTEAFF
TRBV29-1	.	TRBJ1-5	TRBD1	TGCAGCGTACGACAGGGAGATAATCAGCCCCAGCATTTT	CSVRQGDNQPQHF
TRBV19	.	TRBJ1-1	.	TGTGCCAGTAGACCCCGGGGAGTGAACACTGAAGCTTTCTTT	CASRPRGVNTEAFF
TRBV27	.	TRBJ1-5	TRBD1	TGTGCCAGCAGTCCAAGACAGGGGATCGAGCCCCAGCATTTT	CASSPRQGIEPQHF
TRBV28	.	TRBJ1-1	.	TGTGCCAGCCGTATGGTAGGAAGGGGGACTGAAGCTTTCTTT	CASRMVGRGTEAFF
TRBV30	.	TRBJ1-5	.	TGTGCCTGGCGGGGCGGGGGGGCCGGTCAGCCCCAGCATTTT	CAWRGGGAGQPQHF
TRBV4-2	.	TRBJ2-5	.	TGTGCCAGCAGCCAAGTTAGTCGGGAGCAAGAGACCCAGTACTTC	CASSQVSREQETQYF
TRBV5-1	.	TRBJ1-6	.	TGCGCCAGCAGCCCCTCGGTTGAGGGCCGATCACCCCTCCACTTT	CASSPSVEGRSPLHF
TRBV6-5	.	TRBJ2-3	TRBD1	TGTGCCAGCAGACCACAGGGGGCAGATACGCAGTATTTT	CASRPQGADTQYF
TRBV6-6	.	TRBJ1-5	.	TGTGCCAGCAGTTACTCCGGTGCCAATCAGCCCCAGCATTTT	CASSYSGANQPQHF
TRBV6-5	.	TRBJ2-7	.	TGTGCCAGCAGTCAAGCCTACGGGCAGTACTTC	CASSQAYGQYF
TRBV15	.	TRBJ2-3	TRBD1	TGTGCCACCAGCCCCTCGATGGGACAGGGGACAGATACGCAGTATTTT	CATSPSMGQGTDTQYF
TRBV30	.	TRBJ2-1	.	TGTGCCTGGAGTGTAAGAGCGAGCTCCTACAATGAGCAGTTCTTC	CAWSVRASSYNEQFF
TRBV30	.	TRBJ2-3	TRBD2	TGTGCCTGGAGCGCCGGGACTAGGAAATCCACAGATACGCAGTATTTT	CAWSAGTRKSTDTQYF
TRBV5-1	.	TRBJ1-2	TRBD1	TGCGCCAGCAGCTACAATCCGGTGACAGGGGTCGCTGGCTACACCTTC	CASSYNPVTGVAGYTF
TRBV9	.	TRBJ1-2	.	TGTGCCAGCAGCGAAACGGCAGGGACGCGAGGCTACACCTTC	CASSETAGTRGYTF
TRBV28	.	TRBJ2-7	TRBD1	TGTGCCAGCAGTACACAGGGGATCTTTCCCTACGAGCAGTACTTC	CASSTQGIFPYEQYF
TRBV6-5	.	TRBJ2-1	.	TGTGCCAGCAGTTGGGGCCTTTTCAATGAGCAGTTCTTC	CASSWGLFNEQFF
TRBV7-9	.	TRBJ2-1	TRBD2	TGTGCCAGCAGCCGTAGCGGGGGGGCCGCCGTTAGCTCCTACAATGAGCAGTTCTTC	CASSRSGGAAVSSYNEQFF
TRBV11-3	.	TRBJ1-4	.	TGTGCCAGCAGCCGCGGTGGGACACTTGAAAAACTGTTTTTT	CASSRGGTLEKLFF
TRBV7-2	.	TRBJ2-3	.	TGTGCCAGCAGCTCACCGAGTAAAGATACGCAGTATTTT	CASSSPSKDTQYF
TRBV11-1	.	TRBJ2-3	.	TGTGCCAGCTCGAGCACGGGGCGGACAGATACGCAGTATTTT	CASSSTGRTDTQYF
TRBV6-6	.	TRBJ1-5	.	TGTGCCAGCAGTTATGGCGAGGGGTCTGAGCCCCAGCATTTT	CASSYGEGSEPQHF
TRBV7-9	.	TRBJ2-1	TRBD1	TGTGCCAGCAGCCCCGGGACAGAGGATGAGCAGTTCTTC	CASSPGTEDEQFF
TRBV2	once	TRBJ1-6	TRBD1	TGTGCCAGCTCCGACAGGGGAGGTAATTCACCCCTCCACTTT	CASSDRGGNSPLHF
TRBV6-5	.	TRBJ1-1	.	TGTGCCAGCAGTTCCCTTCGGGGGAGCACTGAAGCTTTCTTT	CASSSLRGSTEAFF
TRBV7-2	.	TRBJ2-3	.	TGTGCCAGCAGCTTACGTTCGATCACAGATACGCAGTATTTT	CASSLRSITDTQYF
TRBV30	.	TRBJ1-6	.	TGTGCCTGGAGTGTCGGATCACCCCTCCACTTT	CAWSVGSPLHF
TRBV28	once	TRBJ1-5	.	TGTGCCAGCAGTTTATTTGGGGGGATGGCTCAGCCCCAGCATTTT	CASSLFGGMAQPQHF
TRBV6-6	.	TRBJ1-2	.	TGTGCCAGCACCCCGGGACGCACCCTCTATGGCTACACCTTC	CASTPGRTLYGYTF
TRBV29-1	.	TRBJ2-3	TRBD2	TGCAGCGTTCTAGCGGGTCTTGGGCCAGATACGCAGTATTTT	CSVLAGLGPDTQYF
TRBV19	.	TRBJ1-2	TRBD1	TGTGCCAGCCAGACAGGGGTGGGCTATGGCTACACCTTC	CASQTGVGYGYTF
TRBV5-1	.	TRBJ2-3	.	TGCGCCAGCAGCTTGGGAAGCACAGATACGCAGTATTTT	CASSLGSTDTQYF
TRBV6-5	.	TRBJ1-5	.	TGTGCCAGCAGGAGTACAGGGAATCAGCCCCAGCATTTT	CASRSTGNQPQHF
TRBV20-1	.	TRBJ2-3	.	TGCAGTGCTCCGTCCGGGGATACGCAGTATTTT	CSAPSGDTQYF
TRBV6-1	.	TRBJ1-1	.	TGTGCCAGTCGGGTCTCTCAGGGGGAAGCTTTCTTT	CASRVSQGEAFF
TRBV15	.	TRBJ1-2	TRBD1	TGTGCCACCAGCAGAGGGGGACAGTACAAGGGTAACTATGGCTACACCTTC	CATSRGGQYKGNYGYTF
TRBV7-2	.	TRBJ1-6	TRBD1	TGTGCCAGCAGCTTAGTCTCGACAGGGAATAATTCACCCCTCCACTTT	CASSLVSTGNNSPLHF
TRBV9	.	TRBJ1-5	TRBD1	TGTGCCAGCAGCGCCGAGAGGGACAGTAGTCCCCAGCATTTT	CASSAERDSSPQHF
TRBV28	.	TRBJ2-4	TRBD1	TGTGCCAGCAGTCCCTACCGGGACAGGCGCGAAAACATTCAGTACTTC	CASSPYRDRRENIQYF
TRBV4-1	.	TRBJ1-1	.	TGCGCCAGCAGCCAGGGCGTGCTTAGGAGGGAATTCAAGAACACTGAAGCTTTCTTT	CASSQGVLRREFKNTEAFF